Below, 10 T cell receptor beta chains from the same sample are listed, as sequenced in a study of T cell changes during pregnancy in multiple sclerosis. The table came from immunoSEQ multiplex PCR; TCRdb's copy has only in-frame clones and leaves some out. The data show roughly 100,000 clones, 91% seen once. Sequenced here: peripheral blood, sampled after pregnancy. All receptors come from a female donor in good health, enrolled as a control in a pregnancy study.

J is TRBJ1-1 and V is TRBV6-5; no clear D gene. The germline V gene encodes CDR1 MNHEY and CDR2 SVGAGI. The ends were cut back, 8 bases at V and 0 bases at J, with 7 bases in the middle. This CDR3 contains 12 residues. CDR3 sequence reads: CASQRVNTEAFF. The CDR3 DNA sequence: TGTGCCAGCCAACGAGTGAACACTGAAGCTTTCTTT.

The CDR3 region has the DNA TGTGCCAGCACCCCCCTCCCCGGACAGGGAAACTATGGCTACACCTTC. Amino acids: CASTPLPGQGNYGYTF. The V call is TRBV27, the J call TRBJ1-2; 8 positions match TRBD1. The CDR3 extends over 16 amino acids. The germline V gene has CDR1 MNHEY and CDR2 SMNVEV (reference sequence). V shed 7 bases and J 2 bases; nucleotides not matched to a gene: 12.

The chain uses TRBV2 and TRBJ2-5, with TRBD2 as a possible D gene (5 bases). The DNA matches TRBJ2-7 better at its end, which makes the J call doubtful. Germline V CDR1 and CDR2: SNHLY, FYNNEI. CDR3 length: 17 residues. The CDR3 region is CASSEALLGPRGDEQYF. The CDR3 bases are TGTGCCAGCAGTGAAGCGCTTTTAGGGCCCCGGGGAGACGAGCAGTACTTC.

The chain is built from TRBV7-2 and TRBJ1-6; a weak D match, TRBD1 (6 bases). The CDR3 contains 15 residues. The germline V and J ends were trimmed by 7 bases and 7 bases, with 17 bases remaining between them. Germline CDR1 and CDR2: SGHTA and FQGNSA. The CDR3 loop reads CASTSPGVRNSPLHF. CDR3 sequence (DNA): TGTGCCAGCACCTCCCCAGGGGTCAGAAATTCACCCCTCCACTTT.

The chain links TRBV5-1 to TRBJ2-7; TRBD1 matches 9 bases. Per the germline V gene, CDR1 is SGHRS and CDR2 is YFSETQ. CDR3 length equals 14 residues. V dropped 4 bases and J dropped 4; count of bases not matched to a gene: 6. CDR3 loop: CASSPRTGAYEQYF. The CDR3 DNA sequence: TGCGCCAGCAGCCCACGGACAGGGGCTTACGAGCAGTACTTC.

The chain links TRBV7-2 to TRBJ1-4; the match to TRBD1 covers 7 bases. Germline V lookup: CDR1 SGHTA, CDR2 FQGNSA. There are 14 residues in the CDR3. Germline trimming cut 5 bases from V and 3 bases from J; bases unmatched to any gene: 3. The CDR3 region is CASSKGTANEKLFF. The CDR3 DNA follows: TGTGCCAGCAGCAAAGGGACAGCTAATGAAAAACTGTTTTTT.

This chain connects TRBV6-1 to TRBJ2-3, with 11 positions matching TRBD2. The CDR3 is 15 residues long. The germline gives CDR1 MNHNS, CDR2 SASEGT. Germline trimming cut 6 bases from V and 2 bases from J; bases unmatched to any gene: 4. CDR3 in amino acids: CASSELAGATDTQYF. The CDR3 nucleotides read TGTGCCAGCAGCGAACTAGCGGGGGCCACAGATACGCAGTATTTT.

V usage is TRBV4-3 and J usage is TRBJ2-1, with 7 nucleotides matching TRBD1. Germline CDR1 is LGHNA and CDR2 is YSLEER. V was clipped by 4 bases and J by 2 bases; unmatched bases: 5. This CDR3 region has 15 residues. The CDR3 coding sequence is TGCGCCAGCAGCCTCGACAGGGTTCCCTACAATGAGCAGTTCTTC. Translated: CASSLDRVPYNEQFF.

This chain connects TRBV11-3 to TRBJ1-3; 7 nucleotides match TRBD1. The V and J ends lost 4 bases and 4 bases, in that order; junction bases with no gene match: 7. The V gene's germline CDR1 is SGHNT and CDR2 YENEEA. CDR3 length equals 15 residues. For the CDR3, the DNA is TGTGCCAGCAGCTCCCGAGGGGGCGACGGAAACACCATATATTTT. The encoded protein is CASSSRGGDGNTIYF.

The rearrangement uses TRBV5-1 and TRBJ2-5, with 10 bases aligning to TRBD2. The CDR3 has 14 residues. The germline gives CDR1 SGHRS, CDR2 YFSETQ. V lost 7 bases and J lost 3; bases outside the gene matches: 6. Here the CDR3 reads CASGSGGVKETQYF. As DNA, the CDR3 is TGCGCCAGCGGAAGCGGGGGGGTAAAAGAGACCCAGTACTTC.